Each of the 11 T cell receptor beta chains below was sequenced from the same sample in a study of vaccination and CD4 T cells after COVID-19. Their antigens remain unidentified. Treatment here: approximately 9-day PBMC culture with coronavirus spike peptide pools or control peptides (ViraFEST assay). CD4+ T cells that had been cultured provided DNA sequenced with the Oncomine TCR Beta short-read assay. TCRdb reanalysed the PCR reads using MiXCR and keeps one entry per CDR3 protein. The sample comprises some 15,000 distinct CDR3 sequences, about 50% of which are singletons, and approximately 12% rests with the top ten. The specimen was CD4+ T cells from blood, cultured in vitro. All receptors come from a human donor who had recovered from COVID-19.

This clonotype appeared a single time. The chain links TRBV4-3 to TRBJ2-2; no firm D call. Trimming removed 0 bases from V and 8 bases from J, with 10 bases in between. CDR3 size: 14 residues. Germline V lookup: CDR1 LGHNA, CDR2 YSLEER. The chain's CDR3 is CASSQDPSSGELFF. The CDR3 DNA reads TGCGCCAGCAGCCAAGATCCATCGAGTGGGGAGCTGTTTTTT.

The chain has TRBV7-9 and TRBJ2-3; the D gene could be TRBD1 or TRBD2 (5 bases each). The CDR3 has 14 residues. Trimming pared 1 base from V and 4 bases from J, leaving 9 bases between. Per germline, CDR1 SEHNR and CDR2 FQNEAQ (reference sequence). Written as DNA, the CDR3 is TGTGCCAGCAGCTTAGTCCCGGGGCCAGATACGCAGTATTTT. Translated, it gives CASSLVPGPDTQYF.

CDR3 in DNA: TGTGCCAGCAGCCCCCCGGGAGAGGGGGCTTACAATGAGCAGTTCTTC. Protein product: CASSPPGEGAYNEQFF. V and J are TRBV21-1 and TRBJ2-1; the table assigns TRBD1, which was not confirmed against the DNA. TRBV21-1 represents a pseudogene. The CDR3 sequence is 16 residues long.

The chain recombines TRBV28 with TRBJ1-1; the match to TRBD1 covers 7 bases. This CDR3 has 15 amino acids. Losses at the gene ends were 1 base for V and 0 bases for J; bases not matched to a gene: 2. Germline CDR1 and CDR2: MDHEN and SYDVKM. The CDR3 nucleotides read TGTGCCAGCAGTTTATATGGGACAGTGAACACTGAAGCTTTCTTT. Protein: CASSLYGTVNTEAFF.

The genes are TRBV30 and TRBJ2-3, with D possibly being TRBD2 (5 bases). This CDR3 is 13 amino acids long. Germline lookup yields CDR1 GTSNPN and CDR2 SVGIG (reference sequence). V lost 1 base to trimming and J lost 5 bases, with 10 bases between them. In DNA, the CDR3 is TGTGCCTGGAGTGGCGGGTTGAGAGATACGCAGTATTTT. Residues: CAWSGGLRDTQYF.

This clonotype has just one count. V usage is TRBV6-5 and J usage is TRBJ1-2, with 9 bases identical to TRBD1. J was trimmed by 6 bases and V by 2 bases; bases with no gene match: 7. Germline loops: CDR1 MNHEY, CDR2 SVGAGI. This CDR3 has 15 residues. The CDR3 DNA sequence: TGTGCCAGCAGTTACGACGACAGGGGGTTCGATGGCTACACCTTC. It yields the protein CASSYDDRGFDGYTF.

This chain connects TRBV6-1 to TRBJ2-7; D is ambiguous. Germline CDR1 is MNHNS and CDR2 is SASEGT. This CDR3 region has 14 residues. V was clipped by 3 bases and J by 2 bases, with 11 bases between them. CDR3 sequence: CASSDSPGPYEQYF. The CDR3 coding sequence is TGTGCCAGCAGTGATTCGCCCGGGCCCTACGAGCAGTACTTC.

V usage is TRBV2 and J usage is TRBJ1-6; TRBD1 is a possible D gene (6 bases). The length of the CDR3 is 13 residues. CDR1 and CDR2 from the germline V gene are SNHLY and FYNNEI. Trimming removed 6 bases at V and 4 bases at J, with 7 bases between. For the CDR3, the DNA is TGTGCCAGCAGGGGGGCGTATAATTCACCCCTCCACTTT. It yields the protein CASRGAYNSPLHF.

Notes on this clonotype: The germline gene is not matched at one end of the junction; a read error may be the cause. The chain couples TRBV11-2 to TRBJ1-5; D not certain. CDR1 SGHAT and CDR2 FQNNGV come from the germline V gene. The CDR3 extends over 15 amino acids. The CDR3 DNA is TGTACCAGCAGCCCTATAGCTGGAGCAAGTCAGCCCCAGCATTTT. This translates into CTSSPIAGASQPQHF.

V usage is TRBV11-2 and J usage is TRBJ2-1; D ambiguous. This CDR3 is 13 amino acids long. V dropped 5 bases and J dropped 0 bases, with 5 bases sitting between them. Looked up from germline, CDR1 is SGHAT and CDR2 is FQNNGV. The CDR3 protein is CASSRFSYNEQFF. CDR3 DNA: TGTGCCAGCAGCCGTTTCTCCTACAATGAGCAGTTCTTC.

For the CDR3, the DNA is TGTGCCAGCAGCTTAGGGGACAGGGTCGCCCCCGAGTCTGAAGCTTTCTTT. Amino acids: CASSLGDRVAPESEAFF. The chain has TRBV11-2 and TRBJ1-1, with 9 bases fitting TRBD1. With V trimmed by 1 base and J by 6 bases, 12 bases remained unmatched. CDR3 length: 17 residues. The germline gives CDR1 SGHAT, CDR2 FQNNGV.